These 22 T cell receptor beta chains originate from one sample sequenced in a study of cytomegalovirus exposure and HLA in healthy donors. The PCR employed 60 Vbeta primers together with 13 Jbeta primers. Generated by immunoSEQ multiplex PCR, the TCRdb table keeps only in-frame clones and is missing some. The data contain about 140,000 clones, approximately 80% of them singletons. The specimen sequenced was PBMCs. These receptor sequences come from a male donor in good health and CMV-seronegative.

V usage is TRBV7-9 and J usage is TRBJ1-6; D is ambiguous. This CDR3 is 13 amino acids long. In germline, CDR1 is SEHNR, CDR2 FQNEAQ (reference sequence). The V end lost 6 bases, the J end lost 8 bases, and 11 bases lay between the germline ends. CDR3 sequence (DNA): TGTGCCAGCAGTCAAGACTCTTATTCACCCCTCCACTTT. It translates to CASSQDSYSPLHF.

This clone showed up just once. The V and J genes are TRBV7-9 and TRBJ1-4; D is ambiguous. This CDR3 has 16 amino acids. Germline CDR1 SEHNR, CDR2 FQNEAQ (reference sequence). With 5 bases removed from V and 0 bases from J, the gap between germline ends came to 13 bases. CDR3 in amino acids: CASSRTNTATNEKLFF. For the CDR3, the DNA is TGTGCCAGCAGCCGAACTAACACTGCAACTAATGAAAAACTGTTTTTT.

This clone has just a few counts. This chain uses TRBV5-8 with TRBJ1-3, with a tentative D call TRBD1 (6 bases). The germline V and J ends were trimmed by 4 bases and 0 bases, with 23 bases remaining between them. The CDR3 length is 19 residues. Per germline, CDR1 SGHTS and CDR2 YDEGEE. The CDR3 bases are TGTGCCAGCAGCCTGGGCCGGGACACTCTTGAGATCTCTGGAAACACCATATATTTT. Residues: CASSLGRDTLEISGNTIYF.

There are a few counts of this clone. The V gene is TRBV5-1, the J gene TRBJ1-2; D gene uncertain. V lost 4 bases and J 1 base, leaving 5 bases between the germline ends. CDR1 is SGHRS, CDR2 YFSETQ, per germline. The CDR3 is 12 residues long. The CDR3 DNA sequence: TGCGCCAGCAGCGGAGATAACTATGGCTACACCTTC. It translates to CASSGDNYGYTF.

Turning to this clone: The junction departs from the called germline gene at one end, perhaps through a read error. V and J are TRBV10-3 and TRBJ2-2, with TRBD2 matching 15 bases. The CDR3 sequence is 16 residues long. The germline V gene has CDR1 ENHRY and CDR2 SYGVKD. This CDR3 is CAVRGTSGGYTGELFF. CDR3 coding DNA: TGTGCCGTCAGAGGGACTAGCGGGGGGTACACCGGGGAGCTGTTTTTT.

This clone was counted at least ten times. The chain carries TRBV7-8 and TRBJ1-5; perhaps TRBD1 as D (6 bases). The ends were cut back, 1 base at V and 1 base at J, with 8 bases in the middle. In germline, CDR1 is SGHVS, CDR2 FQNEAQ. CDR3 size: 15 residues. The CDR3 protein is CASSLDRVSNQPQHF. Here the CDR3 DNA reads TGTGCCAGCAGCTTAGACAGGGTGAGCAATCAGCCCCAGCATTTT.

The chain couples TRBV28 to TRBJ1-2; D is perhaps TRBD1 (5 bases). CDR1 and CDR2 from the germline V gene are MDHEN and SYDVKM. CDR3 length: 14 residues. Trimming took off 5 bases at V and 4 bases at J, with 14 bases between the two ends. The CDR3 reads CASSEDSRVYGYTF. Written as DNA, the CDR3 is TGTGCCAGCAGTGAAGACAGCAGGGTCTATGGCTACACCTTC.

This clone was found once. The chain uses TRBV15 and TRBJ2-7; 7 positions match TRBD1. CDR1 and CDR2 from the germline V gene are LNHNV and YYDKDF (reference sequence). Trimming removed 3 bases from V and 4 bases from J; junction bases left unmatched: 18. The CDR3 length is 18 residues. The CDR3 spells CATSRTLGLTGFFYEQYF. The CDR3 DNA reads TGTGCCACCAGCAGGACTTTAGGTCTGACAGGGTTTTTTTACGAGCAGTACTTC.

This chain joins TRBV28 and TRBJ1-2; D is unresolved. V was cut by 2 bases and J by 4 bases, with 14 bases left in between. CDR1 and CDR2 from the germline V gene are MDHEN and SYDVKM. This CDR3 region has 15 residues. CDR3 protein: CASSLSTASGYGYTF. CDR3 sequence (DNA): TGTGCCAGCAGTTTAAGTACGGCATCGGGCTATGGCTACACCTTC.

Here the CDR3 DNA reads TGTGCCAGCAGCGTAGGCGCCGGCAATCAGCCCCAGCATTTT. Encoded protein: CASSVGAGNQPQHF. The chain recombines TRBV9 with TRBJ1-5, with D unresolved. Germline CDR1 SGDLS, CDR2 YYNGEE. Trimming cost V 0 bases and J 2 bases, with 6 bases left between them. There are 14 residues in the CDR3.

This rearrangement joins TRBV27 to TRBJ1-6; no firm D call. The ends were cut back, 2 bases at V and 7 bases at J, with 9 bases in the middle. CDR3 length: 14 amino acids. CDR1 and CDR2 (germline): MNHEY, SMNVEV (reference sequence). CDR3 in DNA: TGTGCCAGCAGTTTAAATCCGGGGAATTCACCCCTCCACTTT. It translates to CASSLNPGNSPLHF.

V usage is TRBV27 and J usage is TRBJ1-2, with a weak D call TRBD1 (6 bases). This CDR3 has 13 amino acids. From germline, CDR1 is MNHEY and CDR2 SMNVEV (reference sequence). V was pared by 7 bases and J by 6 bases, with 15 bases between. The CDR3 DNA follows: TGTGCCAGCACTAAAGGGGGGGACCATGGCTACACCTTC. Protein: CASTKGGDHGYTF.

The rearrangement uses TRBV6-1 and TRBJ2-7; TRBD2 is a possible D gene (5 bases). V gave up 5 bases and J gave up 0 bases, with 8 bases separating them. Germline CDR1 MNHNS, CDR2 SASEGT. This CDR3 is 13 amino acids long. The CDR3 reads CASSSGISYEQYF. CDR3 coding DNA: TGTGCCAGCAGTTCGGGGATCTCCTACGAGCAGTACTTC.

The chain combines TRBV28 with TRBJ1-5; D not resolved. Trimming took off 5 bases at V and 3 bases at J, with 5 bases between the two ends. Per the germline V gene, CDR1 is MDHEN and CDR2 is SYDVKM. The length of the CDR3 is 12 residues. Here the CDR3 DNA reads TGTGCCAGCAGTCCCTACAATCAGCCCCAGCATTTT. It translates to CASSPYNQPQHF.

This chain uses TRBV2 with TRBJ2-3, with TRBD2 identical over 9 bases. Germline V CDR1 and CDR2: SNHLY, FYNNEI. This CDR3 comprises 13 residues. With 10 bases clipped from V and 6 bases from J, the junction kept 8 bases outside the gene matches. CDR3 nucleotide sequence: TGTGCCACGGGAGGGAGCGGGGGGGATACGCAGTATTTT. This encodes CATGGSGGDTQYF.

The DNA for the CDR3 is TGCGCCAGCAGCCAAGATGGAGTGGTTTCCGGGTCACCCCTCCACTTT. Amino acid sequence: CASSQDGVVSGSPLHF. The chain employs TRBV4-3 and TRBJ1-6, with D unresolved. The CDR3 sequence is 16 residues long. V lost 0 bases and J lost 10, with 16 bases in between. CDR1 and CDR2 from the germline V gene are LGHNA and YSLEER.

The chain couples TRBV5-5 to TRBJ2-3; TRBD1 is a possible D gene (6 bases). With 0 bases removed from V and 5 bases from J, the gap between germline ends came to 13 bases. The V gene's germline CDR1 is SGHKS and CDR2 YYEKEE (reference sequence). The length of the CDR3 is 15 residues. The CDR3 sequence: CASSLDRVTRDTQYF. The CDR3 region has the DNA TGTGCCAGCAGCTTGGACAGGGTTACCCGAGATACGCAGTATTTT. Combining the CDR3 with reference TRBV5-5 and TRBJ2-3 gives the whole variable domain DAGVTQSPTHLIKTRGQQVTLRCSPISGHKSVSWYQQVLGQGPQFIFQYYEKEERGRGNFPDRFSARQFPNYSSELNVNALLLGDSALYLCASSLDRVTRDTQYFGPGTRLTVL.

V and J are TRBV25-1 and TRBJ1-2; D gene ambiguous. This CDR3 is 14 amino acids long. Germline CDR1 reads MGHDK; CDR2 reads SYGVNS. V gave up 1 base and J gave up 4 bases, with 10 bases separating them. The CDR3 sequence: CASSESGFGYGYTF. The CDR3, as DNA: TGTGCCAGCAGTGAATCCGGTTTTGGCTATGGCTACACCTTC.

V gene TRBV10-3 combines with J gene TRBJ1-1; D remains ambiguous. Trimming stripped 11 bases from V and 4 bases from J, with 17 bases between. Germline V lookup: CDR1 ENHRY, CDR2 SYGVKD. This CDR3 region has 13 residues. CDR3 region: CAVEGDSGTEAFF. The CDR3, as DNA: TGTGCCGTCGAGGGTGACTCCGGCACTGAAGCTTTCTTT.

This rearrangement joins TRBV10-3 to TRBJ1-1; 7 nucleotides align to TRBD1. Germline CDR1 is ENHRY and CDR2 is SYGVKD. The CDR3 is 16 amino acids. The trim removed 4 bases at V and 4 bases at J, leaving 12 bases unmatched. CDR3 nucleotide sequence: TGTGCCATCAGTGGGGGAGAGACAGGGATCTTCACTGAAGCTTTCTTT. Translation: CAISGGETGIFTEAFF.

CDR3 DNA: TGTGCCAGCAGTTGGGGGGGGAACACTGAAGCTTTCTTT. It translates to CASSWGGNTEAFF. The genes are TRBV11-2 and TRBJ1-1; maybe TRBD1 (5 bases). Germline CDR1 SGHAT, CDR2 FQNNGV. The CDR3 is 13 amino acids. Trimming pared 6 bases from V and 1 base from J, leaving 9 bases between. Full variable domain (remainder filled in from reference TRBV11-2 and TRBJ1-1): EAGVAQSPRYKIIEKRQSVAFWCNPISGHATLYWYQQILGQGPKLLIQFQNNGVVDDSQLPKDRFSAERLKGVDSTLKIQPAKLEDSAVYLCASSWGGNTEAFFGQGTRLTVV.

This clone showed up just a few times. The CDR3 sequence: CASIGETSGGYTYEQYF. The CDR3 DNA is TGTGCCAGCATAGGGGAGACTAGCGGGGGCTACACCTACGAGCAGTACTTC. The rearrangement uses TRBV2 and TRBJ2-7, with 12 bases matching TRBD2. The V gene's germline CDR1 is SNHLY and CDR2 FYNNEI. The ends lost 7 bases at V and 2 bases at J; junction bases unmatched: 12. The CDR3 is made up of 17 amino acids.